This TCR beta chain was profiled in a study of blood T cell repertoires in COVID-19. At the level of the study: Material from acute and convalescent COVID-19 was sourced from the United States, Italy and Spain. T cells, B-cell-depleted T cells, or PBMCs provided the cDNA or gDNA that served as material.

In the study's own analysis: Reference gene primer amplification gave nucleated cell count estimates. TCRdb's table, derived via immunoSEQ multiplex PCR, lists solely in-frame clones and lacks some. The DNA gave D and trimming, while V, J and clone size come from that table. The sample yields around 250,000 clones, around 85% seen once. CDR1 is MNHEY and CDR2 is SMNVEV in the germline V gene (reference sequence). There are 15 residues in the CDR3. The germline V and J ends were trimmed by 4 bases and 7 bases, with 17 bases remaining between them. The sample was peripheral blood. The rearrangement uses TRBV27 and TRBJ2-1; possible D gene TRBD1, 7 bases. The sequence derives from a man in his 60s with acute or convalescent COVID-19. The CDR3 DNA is TGTGCCAGCAGTTACGGAGGGGGCCAGGAGAATGAGCAGTTCTTC. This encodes CASSYGGGQENEQFF.